The next 18 T cell receptor beta chains were all read from a single sample in a study of T cell repertoires in cytomegalovirus infection. No antigens are known for them. TCRdb independently ran MiXCR on the reads; one entry per CDR3 protein. The table lists fewer than 900,000 distinct CDR3 sequences, 25% to 35% of them singletons. The material was cultured CD8+ T cells from PBMCs, obtained from culture after CMV antigen stimulation. Every receptor here comes from a human donor in good health (CMV status not recorded). Some clones in this sample may be carry-over from other donors' samples.

In DNA, the CDR3 is TGCGCCAGCAGCCAAGAGGAGGGTCGGCAGCCCCAGCATTTT. Protein: CASSQEEGRQPQHF. The V and J genes are TRBV4-1 and TRBJ1-5, with D hard to call. Germline-derived CDR1 and CDR2 are MGHRA and YSYEKL. Trimming removed 0 bases from V and 7 bases from J, with 10 bases in between. The length of the CDR3 is 14 residues.

The chain links TRBV12-3 or TRBV12-4 to TRBJ2-7, with TRBD2 identical over 8 bases. V lost 1 base to trimming and J lost 5 bases; unmatched junction nucleotides: 7. The CDR3 is 15 residues long. The CDR3 region is CASSLGGGGWNEQYF. For the CDR3, the DNA is TGTGCCAGCAGTTTAGGGGGCGGGGGGTGGAACGAGCAGTACTTC.

The rearrangement joins TRBV19 to TRBJ2-2, with D perhaps TRBD2 (7 bases). This CDR3 comprises 18 residues. Germline assignment: CDR1 LNHDA and CDR2 SQIVND (reference sequence). Trimming removed 2 bases from V and 7 bases from J, with 23 bases in between. CDR3 bases: TGTGCCAGTAGTATAACCCCAAGGGGCGGGGGCCCCCGCGGGGAGCTGTTTTTT. This gives the protein CASSITPRGGGPRGELFF.

V and J are TRBV3-1 and TRBJ1-2; possible D gene TRBD1, 6 bases. This CDR3 contains 12 residues. Trimming removed 10 bases at V and 6 bases at J, with 15 bases between. Looked up from germline, CDR1 is LGHDT and CDR2 is YNNKEL (reference sequence). CDR3 sequence reads: CATLTGVDGYTF. Written as DNA, the CDR3 is TGTGCCACTCTGACAGGCGTCGATGGCTACACCTTC. The entire variable domain, with the rest obtained from reference TRBV3-1 and TRBJ1-2, is as follows: DTAVSQTPKYLVTQMGNDKSIKCEQNLGHDTMYWYKQDSKKFLKIMFSYNNKELIINETVPNRFSPKSPDKAHLNLHINSLELGDSAVYFCATLTGVDGYTFGSGTRLTVV.

The V gene is TRBV6-1, the J gene TRBJ1-4; TRBD1 matches at 7 bases. This CDR3 is 16 amino acids long. Looked up from germline, CDR1 is MNHNS and CDR2 is SASEGT. V lost 5 bases and J lost 8; bases outside the gene matches: 14. The chain's CDR3 is CASSTPHPWGQEKLFF. CDR3 DNA sequence: TGTGCCAGCAGTACGCCTCATCCTTGGGGACAGGAAAAACTGTTTTTT.

The chain combines TRBV6-6 with TRBJ2-7, with 11 bases lining up with TRBD2. The V gene end was trimmed by 6 bases and the J gene end by 1 base; junction bases not matched to a gene: 8. This CDR3 contains 16 residues. Germline CDR1 reads MNHNY; CDR2 reads SVGAGI (reference sequence). CDR3 protein: CASSQPGTSGSYEQYV. As DNA, the CDR3 is TGTGCCAGCAGCCAACCTGGGACTAGCGGATCCTACGAGCAGTACGTC.

The V call is TRBV2, the J call TRBJ1-2; 7 bases are a match to TRBD1. Germline V lookup: CDR1 SNHLY, CDR2 FYNNEI. J was trimmed by 5 bases and V by 8 bases; bases with no gene match: 5. This CDR3 contains 12 residues. The CDR3 region is CASRGQYYGYTF. The DNA for the CDR3 is TGTGCCAGCCGGGGACAGTATTATGGCTACACCTTC.

The chain uses TRBV19 and TRBJ2-3; 10 bases fit TRBD2. V shed 5 bases and J 4 bases; nucleotides not matched to a gene: 6. The CDR3 consists of 15 residues. Germline CDR1 reads LNHDA; CDR2 reads SQIVND (reference sequence). CDR3 region: CASSVTSGVADTQYF. Written as DNA, the CDR3 is TGTGCCAGTAGTGTAACTAGCGGGGTGGCAGATACGCAGTATTTT.

The V call is TRBV7-8, the J call TRBJ2-1; D may match TRBD1 or TRBD2 (5 bases each). The ends were cut back, 1 base at V and 6 bases at J, with 19 bases in the middle. The CDR3 runs 17 residues. Germline CDR1 reads SGHVS; CDR2 reads FQNEAQ. CDR3 DNA: TGTGCCAGCAGCTTAGTGGCCAGGGAGCTCCGGTCCAATGAGCAGTTCTTC. Translating gives CASSLVARELRSNEQFF.

This clonotype was detected only a few times. For the CDR3, the DNA is TGTGCCAGCAGCTTAGTGAGGGGGCCGAACACCGGGGAGCTGTTTTTT. Its translation is CASSLVRGPNTGELFF. The V and J genes are TRBV7-6 and TRBJ2-2; 7 nucleotides match TRBD1. Looked up from germline, CDR1 is SGHVS and CDR2 is FNYEAQ. V lost 1 base, J lost 0 bases, and 2 bases stayed unmatched. CDR3 length: 16 amino acids.

This clonotype was picked up a small number of times. This chain joins TRBV18 and TRBJ1-4; D call uncertain. This CDR3 comprises 15 residues. The V and J ends lost 1 base and 6 bases respectively, with 12 bases between them. The germline V gene encodes CDR1 KGHSH and CDR2 LQKENI. The CDR3 nucleotides read TGTGCCAGCTCACCACGATTCGCTACTTATGAAAAACTGTTTTTT. Amino acids: CASSPRFATYEKLFF.

This clonotype was seen more than once but under ten times. V gene TRBV11-2 combines with J gene TRBJ2-1; D ambiguous. The CDR3 loop spans 16 amino acids. V was trimmed by 1 base and J by 2 bases, leaving 12 bases between them. The germline CDR1 and CDR2 sequences are SGHAT and FQNNGV. CDR3 nucleotide sequence: TGTGCCAGCAGCTTAGGCGCAACCACAACCTACAATGAGCAGTTCTTC. Translation gives CASSLGATTTYNEQFF.

This clonotype was seen more than once but under ten times. V is TRBV20-1 and J is TRBJ2-7, with D tentatively TRBD2 (6 bases). This CDR3 is 15 amino acids long. V was trimmed by 0 bases and J by 0 bases, leaving 12 bases between them. CDR1 DFQATT and CDR2 SNEGSKA come from the germline V gene (reference sequence). The CDR3 DNA follows: TGCAGTGCTAGAGATCGGGGGACGTCCTCCTACGAGCAGTACTTC. Encoded protein: CSARDRGTSSYEQYF.

This clonotype was detected only a few times. V is TRBV11-2 and J is TRBJ2-7; no firm D call. The V end was cut by 0 bases, the J end by 3 bases, with 9 bases between. This CDR3 spans 14 amino acids. Germline loops: CDR1 SGHAT, CDR2 FQNNGV. CDR3 protein: CASSLDLTSYEQYV. Here the CDR3 DNA reads TGTGCCAGCAGCTTAGATCTGACCAGCTACGAGCAGTACGTC.

This clonotype has at least ten counts. The V call is TRBV12-3 or TRBV12-4, the J call TRBJ2-1; TRBD2 agrees at 12 bases. J gave up 0 bases and V 3 bases, and 9 bases lay outside the gene matches. The CDR3 runs to 19 residues. CDR3 in amino acids: CASSFLLAGGGSSYNEQFF. CDR3 in DNA: TGTGCCAGCAGTTTTCTCCTAGCGGGGGGGGGAAGCTCCTACAATGAGCAGTTCTTC.

The chain carries TRBV19 and TRBJ2-5, with 7 bases that match TRBD1. This CDR3 is built from 13 residues. Per germline, CDR1 LNHDA and CDR2 SQIVND (reference sequence). Trimming removed 7 bases from V and 2 bases from J; junction bases left unmatched: 4. CDR3 DNA: TGTGCCAGTAATGGACAGGTACAAGAGACCCAGTACTTC. Amino acids: CASNGQVQETQYF.

In this sample, this clonotype turned up a few times. The CDR3 is CASSQYGPSTDTQYF. CDR3 bases: TGTGCCAGCAGCCAATACGGCCCTAGCACAGATACGCAGTATTTT. The J gene is TRBJ2-3, the V gene TRBV14; no definite D call. CDR3 length: 15 residues. Germline values: CDR1 SGHDN, CDR2 FVKESK. V was pared by 2 bases and J by 0 bases, with 9 bases between.

The table lists this clonotype with a few counts. The J gene is TRBJ2-1, the V gene TRBV14; no clear D gene. Trimming cost V 1 base and J 9 bases, with 7 bases left between them. Looked up from germline, CDR1 is SGHDN and CDR2 is FVKESK. The CDR3 has 12 amino acids. The CDR3: CASSQVLLEQFF. CDR3 in DNA: TGTGCCAGCAGCCAAGTTTTACTTGAGCAGTTCTTC.